This entry features one TCR beta chain sequence. These data belong to a study of T cell responses to AZD1222 COVID-19 vaccine. Produced via immunoSEQ multiplex PCR; TCRdb's table is partial and in-frame only. The sample carries approximately 93,000 clones, over 75% recorded once. CDR1 LNHDA and CDR2 SQIVND come from the germline V gene (reference sequence). The CDR3 sequence is 15 residues long. V gave up 10 bases and J gave up 0 bases, with 18 bases separating them. The rearrangement joins TRBV19 to TRBJ1-1; D gene ambiguous. The TCR originated in an adult who received the AZD1222 COVID-19 vaccine. The material was peripheral blood, obtained 28 days after the second AZD1222 dose. The CDR3, as DNA: TGTGCCACTAAATCTCAGGAGTTCATGAACACTGAAGCTTTCTTT. Its protein is CATKSQEFMNTEAFF.